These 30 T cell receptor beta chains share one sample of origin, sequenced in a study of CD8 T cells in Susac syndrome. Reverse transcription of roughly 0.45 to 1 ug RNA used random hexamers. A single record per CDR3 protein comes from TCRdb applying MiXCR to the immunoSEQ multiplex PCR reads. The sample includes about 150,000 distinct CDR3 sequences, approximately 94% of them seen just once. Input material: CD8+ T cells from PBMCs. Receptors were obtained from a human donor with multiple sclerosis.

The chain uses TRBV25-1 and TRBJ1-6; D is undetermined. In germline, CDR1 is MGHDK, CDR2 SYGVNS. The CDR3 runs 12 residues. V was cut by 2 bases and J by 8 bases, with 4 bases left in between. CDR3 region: CASSERYSPLHF. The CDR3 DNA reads TGTGCCAGCAGTGAACGATATTCACCCCTCCACTTT.

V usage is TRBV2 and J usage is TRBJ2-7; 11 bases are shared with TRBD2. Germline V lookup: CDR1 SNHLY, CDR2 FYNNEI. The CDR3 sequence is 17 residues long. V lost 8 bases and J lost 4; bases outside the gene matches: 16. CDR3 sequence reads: CASGYPTGTSGSYEQYF. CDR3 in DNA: TGTGCCAGCGGATACCCGACCGGGACTAGCGGTTCATACGAGCAGTACTTC. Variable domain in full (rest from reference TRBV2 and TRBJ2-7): EPEVTQTPSHQVTQMGQEVILRCVPISNHLYFYWYRQILGQKVEFLVSFYNNEISEKSEIFDDQFSVERPDGSNFTLKIRSTKLEDSAMYFCASGYPTGTSGSYEQYFGPGTRLTVT.

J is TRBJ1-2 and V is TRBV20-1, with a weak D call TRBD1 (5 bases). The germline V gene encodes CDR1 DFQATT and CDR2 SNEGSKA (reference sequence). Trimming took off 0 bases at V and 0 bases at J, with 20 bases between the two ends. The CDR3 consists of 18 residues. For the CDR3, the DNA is TGCAGTGCTAGAGACCCCCCTTTCGACAGCCAGCCTAACTATGGCTACACCTTC. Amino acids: CSARDPPFDSQPNYGYTF.

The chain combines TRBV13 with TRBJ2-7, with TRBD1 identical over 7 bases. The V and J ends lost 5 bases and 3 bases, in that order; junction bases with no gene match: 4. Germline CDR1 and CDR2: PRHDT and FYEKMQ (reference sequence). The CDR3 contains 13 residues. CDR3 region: CASSLTGIYEQYF. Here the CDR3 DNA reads TGTGCCAGCAGCCTGACAGGGATCTACGAGCAGTACTTC.

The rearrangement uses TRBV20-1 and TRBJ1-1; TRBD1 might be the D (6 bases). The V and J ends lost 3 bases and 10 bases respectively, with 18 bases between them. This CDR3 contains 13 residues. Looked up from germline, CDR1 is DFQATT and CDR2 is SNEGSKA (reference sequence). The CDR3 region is CSARVGGGEGAFF. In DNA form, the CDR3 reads TGCAGTGCTAGGGTGGGAGGGGGAGAAGGAGCTTTCTTT.

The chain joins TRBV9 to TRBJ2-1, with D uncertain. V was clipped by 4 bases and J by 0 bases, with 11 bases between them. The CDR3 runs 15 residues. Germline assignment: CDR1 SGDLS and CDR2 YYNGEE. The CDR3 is CASSSHASSYNEQFF. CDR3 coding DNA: TGTGCCAGCAGCTCCCACGCTAGCTCCTACAATGAGCAGTTCTTC. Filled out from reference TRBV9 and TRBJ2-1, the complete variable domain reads DSGVTQTPKHLITATGQRVTLRCSPRSGDLSVYWYQQSLDQGLQFLIQYYNGEERAKGNILERFSAQQFPDLHSELNLSSLELGDSALYFCASSSHASSYNEQFFGPGTRLTVL.

The CDR3 DNA sequence: TGCGCCAGCAGTCCCACCGTTGGACAGGGGGCTCGCGAGCAGTACTTC. It codes for CASSPTVGQGAREQYF. The V call is TRBV23-1, the J call TRBJ2-7; 11 bases fit TRBD1. TRBV23-1 is marked as an open reading frame, function uncertain. This CDR3 spans 16 amino acids. The junction had 11 bases not matched to a gene; V was cut back by 4 bases and J by 6 bases.

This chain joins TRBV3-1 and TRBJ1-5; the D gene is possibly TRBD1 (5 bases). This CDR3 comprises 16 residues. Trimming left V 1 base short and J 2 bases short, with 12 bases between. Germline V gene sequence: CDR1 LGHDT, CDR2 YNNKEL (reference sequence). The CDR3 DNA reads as TGTGCCAGCAGCCAAGGTTTGTGGGGGGGCAATCAGCCCCAGCATTTT. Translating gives CASSQGLWGGNQPQHF.

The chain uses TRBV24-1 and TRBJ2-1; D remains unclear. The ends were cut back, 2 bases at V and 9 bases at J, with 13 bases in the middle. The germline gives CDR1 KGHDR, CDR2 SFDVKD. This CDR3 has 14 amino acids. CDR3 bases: TGTGCCACCAGTGATTGGGCTAGTCGTCTTGAGCAGTTCTTC. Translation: CATSDWASRLEQFF.

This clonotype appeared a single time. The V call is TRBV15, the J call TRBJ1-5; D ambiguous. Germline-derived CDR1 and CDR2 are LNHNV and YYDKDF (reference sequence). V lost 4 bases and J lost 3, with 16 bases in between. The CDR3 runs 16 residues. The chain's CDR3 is CATSTLKGGPNQPQHF. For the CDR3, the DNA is TGTGCCACCAGCACGTTAAAAGGCGGCCCCAATCAGCCCCAGCATTTT.

CDR3 sequence (DNA): TGTGCCAGCAGCGTAGGGACAGGGCGCGGGGATATCTACACCTTC. Encoded protein: CASSVGTGRGDIYTF. This chain uses TRBV9 with TRBJ1-2; 8 positions match TRBD1. Germline lookup yields CDR1 SGDLS and CDR2 YYNGEE. The CDR3 sequence is 15 residues long. Trimming took 0 bases from V and 10 from J; bases not matched to a gene: 11.

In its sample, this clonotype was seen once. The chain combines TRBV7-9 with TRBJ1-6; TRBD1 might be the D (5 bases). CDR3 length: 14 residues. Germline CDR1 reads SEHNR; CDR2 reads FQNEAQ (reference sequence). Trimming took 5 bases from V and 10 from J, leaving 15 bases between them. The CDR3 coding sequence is TGTGCCAGCAGCCCTCGGTCCCGGGGCTCACCCCTCCACTTT. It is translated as CASSPRSRGSPLHF.

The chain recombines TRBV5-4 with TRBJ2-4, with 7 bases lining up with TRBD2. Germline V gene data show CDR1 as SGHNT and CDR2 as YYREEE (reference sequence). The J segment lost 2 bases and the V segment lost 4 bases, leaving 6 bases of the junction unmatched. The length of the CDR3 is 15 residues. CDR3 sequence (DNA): TGTGCCAGCAGCGTTGGACTAGGTACCAAAAACATTCAGTACTTC. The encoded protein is CASSVGLGTKNIQYF.

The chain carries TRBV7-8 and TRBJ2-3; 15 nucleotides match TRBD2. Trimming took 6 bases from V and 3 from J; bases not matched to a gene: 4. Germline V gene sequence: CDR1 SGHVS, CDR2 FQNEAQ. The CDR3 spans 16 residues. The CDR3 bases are TGTGCCAGCAGAAGGACTAGCGGGGGGGCTACAGATACGCAGTATTTT. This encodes CASRRTSGGATDTQYF.

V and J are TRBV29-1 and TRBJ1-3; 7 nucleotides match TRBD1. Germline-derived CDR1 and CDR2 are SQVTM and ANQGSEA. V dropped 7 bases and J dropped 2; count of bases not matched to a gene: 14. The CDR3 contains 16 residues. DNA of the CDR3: TGCAGCGGGCCGACAGGGAGTCTACTTCCTGGAAACACCATATATTTT. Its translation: CSGPTGSLLPGNTIYF.

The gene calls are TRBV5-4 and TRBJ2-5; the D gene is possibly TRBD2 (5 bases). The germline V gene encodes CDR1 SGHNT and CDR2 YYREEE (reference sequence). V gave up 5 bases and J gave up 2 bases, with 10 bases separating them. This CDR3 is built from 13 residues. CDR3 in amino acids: CASSSREQETQYF. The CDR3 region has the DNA TGTGCCAGCAGTTCTAGGGAGCAAGAGACCCAGTACTTC. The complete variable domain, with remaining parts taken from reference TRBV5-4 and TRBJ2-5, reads ETGVTQSPTHLIKTRGQQVTLRCSSQSGHNTVSWYQQALGQGPQFIFQYYREEENGRGNFPPRFSGLQFPNYSSELNVNALELDDSALYLCASSSREQETQYFGPGTRLLVL.

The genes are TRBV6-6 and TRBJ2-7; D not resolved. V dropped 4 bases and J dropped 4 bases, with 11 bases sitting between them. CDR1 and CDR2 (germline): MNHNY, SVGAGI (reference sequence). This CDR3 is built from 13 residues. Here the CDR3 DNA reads TGTGCCAGCAGTTCCGACGCAGCGTACGAGCAGTACTTC. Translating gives CASSSDAAYEQYF.

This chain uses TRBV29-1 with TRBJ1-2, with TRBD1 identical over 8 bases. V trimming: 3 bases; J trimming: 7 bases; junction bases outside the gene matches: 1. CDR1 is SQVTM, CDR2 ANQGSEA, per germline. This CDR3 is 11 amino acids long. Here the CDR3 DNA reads TGCAGCGTTGAGGACAGGGTTGGCTACACCTTC. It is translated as CSVEDRVGYTF.

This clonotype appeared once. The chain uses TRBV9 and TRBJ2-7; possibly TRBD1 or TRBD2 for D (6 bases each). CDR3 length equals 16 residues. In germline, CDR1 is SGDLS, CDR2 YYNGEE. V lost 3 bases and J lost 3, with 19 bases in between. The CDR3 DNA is TGTGCCAGCAGCGCGTGGGGACACGGGGAGGACTACGAGCAGTACTTC. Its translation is CASSAWGHGEDYEQYF.

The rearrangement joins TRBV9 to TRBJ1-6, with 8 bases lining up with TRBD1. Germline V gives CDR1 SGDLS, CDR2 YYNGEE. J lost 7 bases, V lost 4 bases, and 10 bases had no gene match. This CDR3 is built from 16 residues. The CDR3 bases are TGTGCCAGCAGCACCCGACAGGGGACAGTCAATTCACCCCTCCACTTT. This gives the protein CASSTRQGTVNSPLHF.

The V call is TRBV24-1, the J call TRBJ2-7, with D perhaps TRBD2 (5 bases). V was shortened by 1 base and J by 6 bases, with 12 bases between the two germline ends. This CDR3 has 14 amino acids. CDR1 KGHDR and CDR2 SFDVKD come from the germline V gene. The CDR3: CATSDFATGSEQYF. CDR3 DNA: TGTGCCACCAGTGATTTCGCCACGGGATCCGAGCAGTACTTC.

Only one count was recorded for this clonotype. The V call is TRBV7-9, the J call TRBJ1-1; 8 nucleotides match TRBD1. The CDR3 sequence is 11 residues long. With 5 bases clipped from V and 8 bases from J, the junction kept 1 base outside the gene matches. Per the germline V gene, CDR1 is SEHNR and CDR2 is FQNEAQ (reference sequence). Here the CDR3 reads CASSRDREAFF. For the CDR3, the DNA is TGTGCCAGCAGCCGGGACAGGGAAGCTTTCTTT.

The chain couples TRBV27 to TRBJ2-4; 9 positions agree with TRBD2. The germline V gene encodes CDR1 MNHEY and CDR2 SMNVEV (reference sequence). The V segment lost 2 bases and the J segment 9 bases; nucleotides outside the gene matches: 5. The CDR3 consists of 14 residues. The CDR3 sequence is CASSLLAGGTIQYF. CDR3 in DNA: TGTGCCAGCAGTTTACTCGCGGGGGGGACCATTCAGTACTTC.

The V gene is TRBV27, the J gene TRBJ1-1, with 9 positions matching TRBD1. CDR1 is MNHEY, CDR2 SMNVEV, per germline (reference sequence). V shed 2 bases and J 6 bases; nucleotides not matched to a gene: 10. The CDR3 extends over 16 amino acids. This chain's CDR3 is CASSLKGVGDRAEAFF. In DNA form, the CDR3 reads TGTGCCAGCAGTTTAAAAGGGGTGGGGGACAGGGCTGAAGCTTTCTTT.

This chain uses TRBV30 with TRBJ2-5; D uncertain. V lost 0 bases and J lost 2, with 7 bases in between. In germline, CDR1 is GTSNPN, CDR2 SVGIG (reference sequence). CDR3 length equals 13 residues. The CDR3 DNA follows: TGTGCCTGGAGTGTTCTCCCGCAAGAGACCCAGTACTTC. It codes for CAWSVLPQETQYF.

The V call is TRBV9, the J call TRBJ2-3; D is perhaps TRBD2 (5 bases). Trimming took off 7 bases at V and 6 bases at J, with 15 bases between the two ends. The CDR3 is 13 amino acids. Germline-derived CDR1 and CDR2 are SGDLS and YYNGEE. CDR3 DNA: TGTGCCAGCCGACGGACCGGGGAGGATACGCAGTATTTT. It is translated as CASRRTGEDTQYF.

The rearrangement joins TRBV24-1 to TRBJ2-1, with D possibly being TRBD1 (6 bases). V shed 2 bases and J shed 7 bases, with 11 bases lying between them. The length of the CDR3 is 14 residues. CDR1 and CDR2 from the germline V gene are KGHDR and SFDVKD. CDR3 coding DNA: TGTGCCACCAGTGATTGGACAGCGGAGAATGAGCAGTTCTTC. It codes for CATSDWTAENEQFF.

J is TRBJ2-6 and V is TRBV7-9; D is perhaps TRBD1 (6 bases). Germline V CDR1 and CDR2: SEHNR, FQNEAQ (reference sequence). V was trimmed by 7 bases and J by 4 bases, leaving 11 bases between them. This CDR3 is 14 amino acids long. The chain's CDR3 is CASTGQSGANVLTF. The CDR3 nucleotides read TGTGCCAGCACTGGACAGTCCGGGGCCAACGTCCTGACTTTC.

The CDR3 reads CASSLTLNTEAFF. CDR3 nucleotides: TGTGCCAGCAGTTTGACCTTAAACACTGAAGCTTTCTTT. This chain joins TRBV27 and TRBJ1-1, with D unclear. Looked up from germline, CDR1 is MNHEY and CDR2 is SMNVEV (reference sequence). The CDR3 consists of 13 residues. The ends were cut back, 3 bases at V and 2 bases at J, with 7 bases in the middle.

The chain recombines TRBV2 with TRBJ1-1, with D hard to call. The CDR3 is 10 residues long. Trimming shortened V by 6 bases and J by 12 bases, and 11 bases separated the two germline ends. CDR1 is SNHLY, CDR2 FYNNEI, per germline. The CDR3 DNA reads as TGTGCCAGCAGGGGAGAGGCAACTTTCTTT. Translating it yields CASRGEATFF.